The rows below give T cell receptor beta chains drawn from one sample of a study of T cells in Graves' hyperthyroidism and ophthalmopathy. TCRdb reprocessed the multiplex PCR reads with MiXCR, giving one entry per CDR3 protein. The sample lists roughly 93,000 distinct CDR3 sequences; around 50% were seen once. Sequenced input: blood. These receptors all come from a woman between 35 and 50 years old with Graves' hyperthyroidism. Each CDR3 is given with its conserved first and last residue. The D gene is left open where the match is weak. Not every row has a clone size; where given, it reads once, few, many or a size class.

j_gene: TRBJ2-2
v_gene: TRBV7-2
d_gene: TRBD2
abundance: NA
CDR3aa: CASSFTSGRGAGELFF
CDR3nt: TGTGCCAGCAGCTTCACTAGCGGGAGGGGCGCCGGGGAGCTGTTTTTT

j_gene: TRBJ1-6
v_gene: TRBV11-1
d_gene: NA
abundance: NA
CDR3aa: CASSSRQGHNSPLHF
CDR3nt: TGTGCCAGCAGCTCGAGGCAGGGGCATAATTCACCCCTCCACTTT

j_gene: TRBJ2-7
v_gene: TRBV15
d_gene: TRBD2
abundance: NA
CDR3aa: CATSPPTSGRGYEQYF
CDR3nt: TGTGCCACCAGCCCGCCGACTAGCGGGAGGGGTTACGAGCAGTACTTC

j_gene: TRBJ1-4
v_gene: TRBV29-1
d_gene: NA
abundance: NA
CDR3aa: CSGGTNEKLFF
CDR3nt: TGCAGCGGGGGCACTAATGAAAAACTGTTTTTT

j_gene: TRBJ1-4
v_gene: TRBV10-3
d_gene: TRBD1
abundance: NA
CDR3aa: CAISPNLDREEKLFF
CDR3nt: TGTGCCATCAGTCCTAACCTCGACAGGGAGGAAAAACTGTTTTTT

j_gene: TRBJ2-2
v_gene: TRBV25-1
d_gene: NA
abundance: NA
CDR3aa: CASRGGGTGELFF
CDR3nt: TGTGCCAGCAGGGGGGGCGGCACCGGGGAGCTGTTTTTT

j_gene: TRBJ2-5
v_gene: TRBV6-1
d_gene: TRBD2
abundance: NA
CDR3aa: CASSDGLAARTQYF
CDR3nt: TGTGCCAGCAGTGACGGACTAGCGGCAAGGACCCAGTACTTC

j_gene: TRBJ2-2
v_gene: TRBV27
d_gene: NA
abundance: medium-sized
CDR3aa: CASSTPSKSDTGELFF
CDR3nt: TGTGCCAGCAGTACACCTAGCAAGTCGGACACCGGGGAGCTGTTTTTT

j_gene: TRBJ2-3
v_gene: TRBV29-1
d_gene: NA
abundance: NA
CDR3aa: CSGVLYTDTQYF
CDR3nt: TGCAGCGGGGTGCTTTACACAGATACGCAGTATTTT

j_gene: TRBJ1-2
v_gene: TRBV12-3/TRBV12-4
d_gene: NA
abundance: NA
CDR3aa: CASTMTSGASYTF
CDR3nt: TGTGCCAGCACCATGACTAGCGGGGCGAGCTACACCTTC

j_gene: TRBJ1-2
v_gene: TRBV7-8
d_gene: NA
abundance: NA
CDR3aa: CASSPEGRYGYTF
CDR3nt: TGTGCCAGCAGCCCGGAAGGACGTTATGGCTACACCTTC

j_gene: TRBJ1-2
v_gene: TRBV7-9
d_gene: NA
abundance: NA
CDR3aa: CASSLRGAYGYTF
CDR3nt: TGTGCCAGCAGCTTACGAGGGGCCTATGGCTACACCTTC

j_gene: TRBJ2-2
v_gene: TRBV9
d_gene: NA
abundance: NA
CDR3aa: CASSVATGELFF
CDR3nt: TGTGCCAGCAGCGTGGCGACAGGGGAGCTGTTTTTT

j_gene: TRBJ2-7
v_gene: TRBV5-1
d_gene: TRBD2
abundance: many
CDR3aa: CASSLPGTSSEQYF
CDR3nt: TGCGCCAGCAGCTTGCCCGGGACTAGCTCCGAGCAGTACTTC

j_gene: TRBJ2-7
v_gene: TRBV7-2
d_gene: NA
abundance: many
CDR3aa: CASSPSRGVAQYF
CDR3nt: TGTGCCAGCAGCCCTTCCCGAGGAGTTGCGCAGTACTTC

j_gene: TRBJ1-1
v_gene: TRBV7-2
d_gene: NA
abundance: NA
CDR3aa: CASNVAGGPNTEAFF
CDR3nt: TGTGCCAGCAACGTAGCGGGGGGACCGAACACTGAAGCTTTCTTT

j_gene: TRBJ1-1
v_gene: TRBV5-1
d_gene: NA
abundance: many
CDR3aa: CASNPRHGILNTEAFF
CDR3nt: TGCGCCAGCAACCCCAGGCATGGGATTCTAAACACTGAAGCTTTCTTT

j_gene: TRBJ2-5
v_gene: TRBV29-1
d_gene: TRBD2
abundance: many
CDR3aa: CSVGGTRSETQYF
CDR3nt: TGCAGCGTGGGAGGGACTAGATCAGAGACCCAGTACTTC

j_gene: TRBJ2-7
v_gene: TRBV6-6
d_gene: TRBD1
abundance: many
CDR3aa: CASSYGGQGVYEQYF
CDR3nt: TGTGCCAGCAGTTACGGGGGACAGGGCGTCTACGAGCAGTACTTC

j_gene: TRBJ1-1
v_gene: TRBV4-2
d_gene: NA
abundance: NA
CDR3aa: CASSQGGGTRSSAEAFF
CDR3nt: TGTGCCAGCAGCCAAGGAGGGGGGACACGATCTTCGGCTGAAGCTTTCTTT

j_gene: TRBJ2-6
v_gene: TRBV6-1
d_gene: NA
abundance: NA
CDR3aa: CAAGANVLTF
CDR3nt: TGTGCCGCAGGGGCCAACGTCCTGACTTTC

j_gene: TRBJ1-6
v_gene: TRBV7-9
d_gene: NA
abundance: NA
CDR3aa: CASSLGRGVNSPLHF
CDR3nt: TGTGCCAGCAGCTTAGGAAGGGGGGTTAATTCACCCCTCCACTTT

j_gene: TRBJ2-3
v_gene: TRBV9
d_gene: NA
abundance: NA
CDR3aa: CASSAGSVADTQYF
CDR3nt: TGTGCCAGCAGCGCTGGGAGTGTCGCAGATACGCAGTATTTT

j_gene: TRBJ1-2
v_gene: TRBV20-1
d_gene: NA
abundance: many
CDR3aa: CSASRDNNYGYTF
CDR3nt: TGCAGTGCTTCCCGGGACAACAACTATGGCTACACCTTC

j_gene: TRBJ1-1
v_gene: TRBV20-1
d_gene: TRBD1
abundance: once
CDR3aa: CSASGQGSNTEAFF
CDR3nt: TGCAGTGCTAGTGGACAGGGATCCAACACTGAAGCTTTCTTT

j_gene: TRBJ1-5
v_gene: TRBV7-2
d_gene: TRBD1
abundance: NA
CDR3aa: CASSLEPSGTGWGAQHF
CDR3nt: TGTGCCAGCAGCTTGGAGCCTTCCGGGACAGGGTGGGGCGCCCAGCATTTT

j_gene: TRBJ2-6
v_gene: TRBV7-9
d_gene: NA
abundance: once
CDR3aa: CASTSRSDLTF
CDR3nt: TGTGCCAGCACCTCTAGGTCAGACCTGACTTTC

j_gene: TRBJ1-1
v_gene: TRBV28
d_gene: NA
abundance: many
CDR3aa: CASTYLMGGDDEAFF
CDR3nt: TGTGCCAGCACCTACCTCATGGGGGGTGATGATGAAGCTTTCTTT

j_gene: TRBJ1-2
v_gene: TRBV7-2
d_gene: TRBD1
abundance: NA
CDR3aa: CASSLRGGAWYGYTF
CDR3nt: TGTGCCAGCAGTTTGAGAGGGGGCGCTTGGTATGGCTACACCTTC

j_gene: TRBJ2-7
v_gene: TRBV6-1
d_gene: TRBD2
abundance: NA
CDR3aa: CASSEAGAHSYEQYF
CDR3nt: TGCGCCAGCAGTGAAGCGGGAGCCCACTCCTACGAGCAGTACTTC

j_gene: TRBJ1-3
v_gene: TRBV29-1
d_gene: NA
abundance: NA
CDR3aa: CSAGTRGRTGNTIYF
CDR3nt: TGCAGCGCTGGAACAAGGGGACGCACTGGAAACACCATATATTTT

j_gene: TRBJ2-7
v_gene: TRBV29-1
d_gene: NA
abundance: many
CDR3aa: CSVEFFGREQYF
CDR3nt: TGCAGCGTTGAATTTTTTGGTCGGGAGCAGTACTTC

j_gene: TRBJ2-7
v_gene: TRBV20-1
d_gene: TRBD1
abundance: many
CDR3aa: CSAGNVGQGEYEQYF
CDR3nt: TGCAGTGCTGGAAACGTCGGACAGGGCGAGTACGAGCAGTACTTC

j_gene: TRBJ2-5
v_gene: TRBV29-1
d_gene: NA
abundance: many
CDR3aa: CSGRDGQETQYF
CDR3nt: TGCAGCGGGCGGGACGGCCAGGAGACCCAGTACTTC

j_gene: TRBJ1-2
v_gene: TRBV15
d_gene: NA
abundance: NA
CDR3aa: CATSRDRPDYGYTF
CDR3nt: TGTGCCACCAGCAGAGATCGCCCTGACTACGGCTACACCTTC

j_gene: TRBJ2-2
v_gene: TRBV2
d_gene: NA
abundance: NA
CDR3aa: CASSSEGAMNTGELFF
CDR3nt: TGTGCCAGCAGTTCTGAAGGGGCGATGAACACTGGGGAGCTGTTTTTT

j_gene: TRBJ2-2
v_gene: TRBV29-1
d_gene: TRBD2
abundance: NA
CDR3aa: CSLRGLATNTGELFF
CDR3nt: TGCAGCTTAAGAGGACTAGCCACGAACACCGGGGAGCTGTTTTTT

j_gene: TRBJ1-5
v_gene: TRBV15
d_gene: NA
abundance: NA
CDR3aa: CATSSQRTVDQPQHF
CDR3nt: TGTGCCACCAGCAGCCAACGGACAGTCGATCAGCCCCAGCATTTT

j_gene: TRBJ1-6
v_gene: TRBV20-1
d_gene: NA
abundance: NA
CDR3aa: CSARDEGHLSYNSPLHF
CDR3nt: TGCAGTGCTAGAGATGAGGGGCATCTCTCCTATAATTCACCCCTCCACTTT